Listed here are 28 T cell receptor beta chains from one sample, sequenced in a study of regulatory T cells in long-lasting Graves disease. Arm-PCR of CDR3 regions with iRepertoire HTBI primers generated TCR beta libraries. TCRdb reanalysed the multiplex PCR reads using MiXCR and keeps one entry per CDR3 protein. The table shows about 430,000 distinct CDR3 sequences, with over 14% occurring only once. The sample's time point: newly diagnosed GD, antithyroid drugs for less than 3 months. RNA isolated from PBMCs was used to make the TCR library. These data were likewise used in another study, on T cells in Graves' hyperthyroidism and ophthalmopathy.

The input for sequencing was peripheral blood mononuclear cells (PBMCs), taken at new diagnosis, from a patient treated with antithyroid drugs. The origin of the receptors is a woman in her thirties or forties with Graves disease.

This clonotype was counted between two and nine times. A much larger clonotype is one base distant, so this may be a read error. The J gene is TRBJ2-5, the V gene TRBV6-5, with 9 nucleotides matching TRBD1. Germline values: CDR1 MNHEY, CDR2 SVGAGI. This CDR3 comprises 17 residues. With 8 bases clipped from V and 4 bases from J, the junction kept 17 bases outside the gene matches. As DNA, the CDR3 is TGTGCCAGCGGTTCCCTGCCCCGGACAGGGGTTGGAGAGACCCAGTACTTC. Translating gives CASGSLPRTGVGETQYF.

Only a few counts were recorded for this clonotype. At one end the junction does not follow the germline gene, possibly because of a read error. This chain connects TRBV5-4 to TRBJ2-7, with D maybe TRBD2 (5 bases). Germline V CDR1 and CDR2: SGHNT, YYREEE (reference sequence). This CDR3 has 16 residues. CDR3 residues: CASSLGGEPSGYEQHF. The DNA for the CDR3 is TGTGCCAGCAGCTTGGGAGGTGAGCCCTCGGGGTACGAGCAGCACTTC.

This clonotype was picked up many times. J is TRBJ2-3 and V is TRBV28; weak D call: TRBD2 (6 bases). Trimming removed 4 bases from V and 3 bases from J, with 8 bases in between. Germline values: CDR1 MDHEN, CDR2 SYDVKM. The CDR3 totals 13 residues. The DNA for the CDR3 is TGTGCCAGCAGTTCTGGGACTACAGATACGCAGTATTTT. Amino acids: CASSSGTTDTQYF.

Worth noting for this clonotype: A much more abundant neighbour one base away suggests this may be a read error. The chain has TRBV3-1 and TRBJ1-4, with TRBD1 identical over 8 bases. Germline V lookup: CDR1 LGHDT, CDR2 YNNKEL (reference sequence). The CDR3 contains 16 residues. Here the CDR3 DNA reads TGTGCCATCAGCCACGGACAGGGTGGTACTAATGAAAAACTGTTTTTT. Translating gives CAISHGQGGTNEKLFF.

Worth noting for this clonotype: One end of the junction is discordant with germline, which a read error may explain. The chain couples TRBV13 to TRBJ2-1; 10 positions agree with TRBD2. This CDR3 contains 17 residues. Germline assignment: CDR1 PRHDT and CDR2 FYEKMQ (reference sequence). In DNA, the CDR3 is TGTGCCAGCAGCTCCCCAAACCAGCGGGAGGGTCTCAATGAGCTGTTCTTC. This codes for CASSSPNQREGLNELFF.

The rearrangement joins TRBV19 to TRBJ2-1, with a weak D call TRBD2 (6 bases). Trimming took off 3 bases at V and 7 bases at J, with 19 bases between the two ends. Germline V gene sequence: CDR1 LNHDA, CDR2 SQIVND (reference sequence). The CDR3 contains 16 residues. Here the CDR3 reads CASSIWGERLGNEQFF. The CDR3 nucleotides read TGTGCCAGTAGTATTTGGGGGGAAAGGTTGGGGAATGAGCAGTTCTTC.

This clonotype was observed many times. This rearrangement joins TRBV27 to TRBJ2-5, with TRBD2 matching 8 bases. Germline values: CDR1 MNHEY, CDR2 SMNVEV (reference sequence). After removal of 6 bases from V and 3 bases from J, the junction contained 9 bases not matched to a gene. This CDR3 is 15 amino acids long. This chain's CDR3 is CASRSLNGGEETQYF. The CDR3 coding sequence is TGTGCCAGCAGGAGTCTAAACGGGGGGGAAGAGACCCAGTACTTC.

This clonotype was seen at least ten times. The J gene is TRBJ1-1, the V gene TRBV29-1; 8 nucleotides match TRBD1. The V gene end was trimmed by 6 bases and the J gene end by 1 base; junction bases not matched to a gene: 4. The CDR3 consists of 13 residues. CDR1 is SQVTM, CDR2 ANQGSEA, per germline. For the CDR3, the DNA is TGCAGCGTGACCGGACAGGGGAACACTGAAGCTTTCTTT. Its translation: CSVTGQGNTEAFF.

J is TRBJ2-7 and V is TRBV5-6; TRBD1 might be the D (5 bases). Germline CDR1 reads SGHDT; CDR2 reads YYEEEE. The CDR3 is 13 amino acids. The V end was cut by 4 bases, the J end by 3 bases, with 11 bases between. The chain's CDR3 is CASSRQDIYEQYF. The CDR3 coding sequence is TGTGCCAGCAGCCGTCAGGACATCTACGAGCAGTACTTC.

This clonotype was recorded at least ten times. V gene TRBV28 combines with J gene TRBJ2-7, with a weak D call TRBD2 (5 bases). The germline V gene encodes CDR1 MDHEN and CDR2 SYDVKM. CDR3 length: 14 amino acids. V lost 8 bases and J lost 2, with 16 bases in between. DNA of the CDR3: TGTGCCAGCGTTGGTGGACTCAAGCCCTACGAGCAGTACTTC. Translating it yields CASVGGLKPYEQYF.

J is TRBJ1-2 and V is TRBV24-1; 7 nucleotides align to TRBD1. Germline values: CDR1 KGHDR, CDR2 SFDVKD. CDR3 size: 14 residues. V trimming: 6 bases; J trimming: 3 bases; junction bases outside the gene matches: 6. CDR3: CATSTTGQHYGYTF. CDR3 nucleotide sequence: TGTGCCACCAGTACAACGGGACAGCACTATGGCTACACCTTC.

This clonotype was found many times. The chain combines TRBV3-1 with TRBJ1-2, with D tentatively TRBD1 (5 bases). The CDR3 has 14 residues. V was cut by 4 bases and J by 1 base, with 10 bases left in between. The V gene's germline CDR1 is LGHDT and CDR2 YNNKEL (reference sequence). CDR3 region: CASSRTGLNYGYTF. In DNA, the CDR3 is TGTGCCAGCAGCCGGACGGGACTTAACTATGGCTACACCTTC.

This clonotype has at least ten counts. The genes are TRBV7-8 and TRBJ2-2; D is perhaps TRBD2 (6 bases). Germline CDR1 SGHVS, CDR2 FQNEAQ. The V and J ends lost 1 base and 6 bases respectively, with 9 bases between them. The CDR3 runs 14 residues. The CDR3 region is CASSLGAGSGELFF. The CDR3, as DNA: TGTGCCAGCAGCTTAGGCGCGGGGTCCGGGGAGCTGTTTTTT.

This clonotype was counted a few times. The CDR3 protein is CASSTAAAYGYTF. CDR3 in DNA: TGTGCCAGCAGCACCGCAGCAGCCTATGGCTACACCTTC. The gene calls are TRBV27 and TRBJ1-2; D is ambiguous. The ends were cut back, 6 bases at V and 4 bases at J, with 12 bases in the middle. The CDR3 is 13 amino acids. The germline V gene encodes CDR1 MNHEY and CDR2 SMNVEV (reference sequence).

This clonotype was counted many times. V and J are TRBV7-9 and TRBJ2-7, with unresolved D. The germline CDR1 and CDR2 sequences are SEHNR and FQNEAQ (reference sequence). There are 13 residues in the CDR3. V was pared by 10 bases and J by 2 bases, with 15 bases between. The CDR3 reads CAMETGDPYEQYF. CDR3 coding DNA: TGTGCCATGGAGACGGGCGATCCCTACGAGCAGTACTTC. Supplemented by reference TRBV7-9 and TRBJ2-7, the full variable domain reads DTGVSQNPRHKITKRGQNVTFRCDPISEHNRLYWYRQTLGQGPEFLTYFQNEAQLEKSRLLSDRFSAERPKGSFSTLEIQRTEQGDSAMYLCAMETGDPYEQYFGPGTRLTVT.

This clonotype was counted ten times or more. The chain links TRBV5-1 to TRBJ2-1; TRBD2 matches 9 bases. The CDR3 has 16 amino acids. V was clipped by 0 bases and J by 12 bases; unmatched bases: 13. CDR1 SGHRS and CDR2 YFSETQ come from the germline V gene. This CDR3 reads CASSLGLAGSGDRQFF. CDR3 coding DNA: TGCGCCAGCAGCTTGGGGCTAGCGGGATCGGGAGATAGGCAGTTCTTC.

This clonotype was observed at least ten times. The V gene is TRBV20-1, the J gene TRBJ2-7, with D tentatively TRBD2 (6 bases). The CDR3 has 14 residues. The V gene lost 1 base and the J gene lost 2 bases, with 12 bases spanning the gap. Germline values: CDR1 DFQATT, CDR2 SNEGSKA (reference sequence). The CDR3 DNA follows: TGCAGTGCTAGAGTTGGGACTTACACCTACGAGCAGTACTTC. Translated, it gives CSARVGTYTYEQYF.

This clonotype was detected ten times or more. V is TRBV7-2 and J is TRBJ2-1; 9 bases fit TRBD1. Germline lookup yields CDR1 SGHTA and CDR2 FQGNSA. CDR3 length equals 17 residues. J gave up 7 bases and V 1 base, and 11 bases lay outside the gene matches. The chain's CDR3 is CASSLGGTGFVGNEQFF. The CDR3 bases are TGTGCCAGCAGCTTAGGGGGGACAGGGTTTGTTGGGAATGAGCAGTTCTTC. Drawing the rest from reference TRBV7-2 and TRBJ2-1, the complete variable domain is GAGVSQSPSNKVTEKGKDVELRCDPISGHTALYWYRQSLGQGLEFLIYFQGNSAPDKSGLPSDRFSAERTGGSVSTLTIQRTQQEDSAVYLCASSLGGTGFVGNEQFFGPGTRLTVL.

Only a few counts were recorded for this clonotype. DNA of the CDR3: TGTGCCAGCTCACCCAGGGTTAAAGATGCCTATGAAGAGACCCAGTACTTC. It yields the protein CASSPRVKDAYEETQYF. The chain employs TRBV18 and TRBJ2-5; D may be TRBD1 (5 bases). The V and J ends lost 3 bases and 3 bases respectively, with 20 bases between them. The germline V gene encodes CDR1 KGHSH and CDR2 LQKENI. CDR3 length equals 17 residues. The variable domain in full, with the rest retrieved from reference TRBV18 and TRBJ2-5, is NAGVMQNPRHLVRRRGQEARLRCSPMKGHSHVYWYRQLPEEGLKFMVYLQKENIIDESGMPKERFSAEFPKEGPSILRIQQVVRGDSAAYFCASSPRVKDAYEETQYFGPGTRLLVL.

J is TRBJ1-5 and V is TRBV7-9, with TRBD1 matching 7 bases. Germline CDR1 and CDR2: SEHNR and FQNEAQ (reference sequence). J lost 2 bases, V lost 2 bases, and 6 bases had no gene match. The CDR3 consists of 16 residues. The CDR3, as DNA: TGTGCCAGCAGCTTATCGACAGGGTGGGGCAATCAGCCCCAGCATTTT. It yields the protein CASSLSTGWGNQPQHF.

This clonotype showed up many times. This sequence joins TRBV11-2 and TRBJ1-1; D gene uncertain. Germline values: CDR1 SGHAT, CDR2 FQNNGV. The CDR3 is 17 residues long. V was shortened by 4 bases and J by 4 bases, with 22 bases between the two germline ends. The CDR3 is CASSSHTPIDSGTEAFF. CDR3 sequence (DNA): TGTGCCAGCAGCTCCCACACTCCTATTGACTCAGGCACTGAAGCTTTCTTT.

In its sample, this clonotype was seen many times. The chain couples TRBV6-2 or TRBV6-3 to TRBJ2-7; 14 bases are shared with TRBD2. Germline trimming cut 2 bases from V and 8 bases from J; bases unmatched to any gene: 2. The CDR3 totals 14 residues. CDR1 is MNHEY and CDR2 is SVGEGT in the germline V gene. As DNA, the CDR3 is TGTGCCAGCAGTTACGGGACTAGCGGGAGCCAGCAGTACTTC. Its protein product is CASSYGTSGSQQYF.

This clonotype was seen many times. CDR3 sequence: CAWSRDLRGTQYF. CDR3 sequence (DNA): TGTGCCTGGAGTAGGGACCTTCGGGGGACCCAGTACTTC. The V and J genes are TRBV30 and TRBJ2-5; either TRBD1 or TRBD2 may fit D (5 bases each). This CDR3 has 13 residues. Trimming stripped 2 bases from V and 7 bases from J, with 14 bases between. Per the germline V gene, CDR1 is GTSNPN and CDR2 is SVGIG (reference sequence).

This clonotype has ten or more counts. This rearrangement joins TRBV12-3 or TRBV12-4 to TRBJ2-7, with D perhaps matching TRBD2 (6 bases). The CDR3 is made up of 15 amino acids. Trimming pared 3 bases from V and 1 base from J, leaving 13 bases between. CDR3 protein: CASSFGGSGSYEQYF. The CDR3 bases are TGTGCCAGCAGTTTCGGGGGATCCGGTTCCTACGAGCAGTACTTC.

This clonotype was seen many times. The chain is built from TRBV29-1 and TRBJ2-5; D not resolved. Per the germline V gene, CDR1 is SQVTM and CDR2 is ANQGSEA. The CDR3 covers 12 residues. The germline V and J ends were trimmed by 5 bases and 4 bases, with 11 bases remaining between them. The CDR3 DNA is TGCAGCGTTTCACGGCGGACAGAGACCCAGTACTTC. As protein: CSVSRRTETQYF.

This chain connects TRBV6-2 or TRBV6-3 to TRBJ2-5, with a weak D call TRBD2 (6 bases). The end of the DNA aligns better with TRBJ2-1, so the J call may be wrong. Looked up from germline, CDR1 is MNHEY and CDR2 is SVGEGT. The CDR3 spans 14 residues. CDR3 region: CARRDRASEVEQFF. In DNA, the CDR3 is TGTGCCAGAAGGGATCGGGCTAGCGAAGTTGAGCAGTTCTTC.

This clonotype was counted ten times or more. The chain links TRBV19 to TRBJ1-1; D may be TRBD1 (6 bases). Germline loops: CDR1 LNHDA, CDR2 SQIVND (reference sequence). CDR3 length equals 16 residues. V lost 0 bases, J lost 2 bases, and 13 bases lay in between. The CDR3 DNA sequence: TGTGCCAGTAGTATAGATCGAACAGGGAGTAACACTGAAGCTTTCTTT. This codes for CASSIDRTGSNTEAFF.

The V call is TRBV12-3 or TRBV12-4, the J call TRBJ2-7; TRBD1 agrees at 10 bases. CDR3 size: 16 residues. V gave up 2 bases and J gave up 2 bases; unmatched junction bases: 6. The CDR3 reads CASSLRPGTGAYEQYF. CDR3 coding DNA: TGTGCCAGCAGTTTAAGACCCGGGACAGGGGCCTACGAGCAGTACTTC.